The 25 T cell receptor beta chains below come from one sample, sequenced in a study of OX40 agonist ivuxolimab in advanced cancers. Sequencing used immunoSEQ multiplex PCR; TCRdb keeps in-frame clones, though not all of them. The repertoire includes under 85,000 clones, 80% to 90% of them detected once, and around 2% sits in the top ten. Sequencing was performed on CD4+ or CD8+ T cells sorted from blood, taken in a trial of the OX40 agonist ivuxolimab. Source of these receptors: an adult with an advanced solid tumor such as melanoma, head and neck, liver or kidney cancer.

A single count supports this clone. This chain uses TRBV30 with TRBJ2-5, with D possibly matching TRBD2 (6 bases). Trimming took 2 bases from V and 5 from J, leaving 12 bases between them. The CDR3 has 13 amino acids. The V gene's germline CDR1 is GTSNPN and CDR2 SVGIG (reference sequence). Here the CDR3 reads CAWSRLVGETQYF. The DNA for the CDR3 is TGTGCCTGGAGTAGACTAGTGGGGGAGACCCAGTACTTC.

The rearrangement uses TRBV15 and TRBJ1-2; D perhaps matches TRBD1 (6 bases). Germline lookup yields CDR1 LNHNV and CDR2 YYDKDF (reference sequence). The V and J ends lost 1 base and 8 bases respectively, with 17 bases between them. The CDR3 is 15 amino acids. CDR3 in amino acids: CATSRGDNSLGGYTF. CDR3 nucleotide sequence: TGTGCCACCAGCAGAGGGGACAATAGCCTGGGCGGCTACACCTTC.

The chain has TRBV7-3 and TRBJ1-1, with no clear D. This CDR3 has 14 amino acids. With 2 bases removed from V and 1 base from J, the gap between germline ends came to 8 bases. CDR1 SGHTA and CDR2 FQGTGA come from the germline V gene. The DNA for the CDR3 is TGTGCCAGCAGCTTAGGGCAAGGGAACACTGAAGCTTTCTTT. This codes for CASSLGQGNTEAFF.

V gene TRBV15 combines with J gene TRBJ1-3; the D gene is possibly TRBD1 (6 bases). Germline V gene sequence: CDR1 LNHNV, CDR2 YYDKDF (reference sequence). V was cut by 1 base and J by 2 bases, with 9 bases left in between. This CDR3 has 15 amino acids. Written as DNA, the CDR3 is TGTGCCACCAGCAGAGCTCAGGGGACTGGAAACACCATATATTTT. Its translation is CATSRAQGTGNTIYF.

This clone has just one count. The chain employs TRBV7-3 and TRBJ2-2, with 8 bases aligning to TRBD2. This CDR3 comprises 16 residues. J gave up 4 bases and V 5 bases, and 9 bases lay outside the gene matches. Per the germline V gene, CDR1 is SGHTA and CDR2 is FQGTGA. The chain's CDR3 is CASSRSGRRTTGELFF. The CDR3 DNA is TGTGCCAGCAGCCGAAGCGGGAGACGGACCACCGGGGAGCTGTTTTTT. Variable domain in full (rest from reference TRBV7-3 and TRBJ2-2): GAGVSQTPSNKVTEKGKYVELRCDPISGHTALYWYRQSLGQGPEFLIYFQGTGAADDSGLPNDRFFAVRPEGSVSTLKIQRTERGDSAVYLCASSRSGRRTTGELFFGEGSRLTVL.

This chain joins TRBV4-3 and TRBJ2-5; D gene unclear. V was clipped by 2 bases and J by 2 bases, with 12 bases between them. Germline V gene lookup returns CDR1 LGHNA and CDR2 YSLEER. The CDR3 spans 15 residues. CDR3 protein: CASSQHALGQETQYF. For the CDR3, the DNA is TGCGCCAGCAGCCAACATGCTCTGGGTCAAGAGACCCAGTACTTC.

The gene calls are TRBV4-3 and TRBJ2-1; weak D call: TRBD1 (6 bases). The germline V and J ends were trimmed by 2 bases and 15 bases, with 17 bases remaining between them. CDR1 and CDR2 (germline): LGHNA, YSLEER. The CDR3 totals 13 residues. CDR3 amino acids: CASSQTIETGAFF. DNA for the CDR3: TGCGCCAGCAGCCAAACCATAGAGACAGGCGCGTTCTTC.

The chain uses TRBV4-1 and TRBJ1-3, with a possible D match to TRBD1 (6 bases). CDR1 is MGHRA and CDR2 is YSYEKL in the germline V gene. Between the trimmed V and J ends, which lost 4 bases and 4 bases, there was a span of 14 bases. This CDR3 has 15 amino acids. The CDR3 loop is CASSLTQGTGNTIYF. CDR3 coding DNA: TGCGCCAGCAGCCTTACACAGGGTACCGGAAACACCATATATTTT.

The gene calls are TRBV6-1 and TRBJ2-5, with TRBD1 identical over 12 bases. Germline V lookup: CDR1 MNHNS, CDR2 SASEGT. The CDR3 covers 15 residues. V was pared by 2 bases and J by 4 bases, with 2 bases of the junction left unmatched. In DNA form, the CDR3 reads TGTGCCAGCAGTGAAATGGGACAGGGGGCAGAGACCCAGTACTTC. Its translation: CASSEMGQGAETQYF.

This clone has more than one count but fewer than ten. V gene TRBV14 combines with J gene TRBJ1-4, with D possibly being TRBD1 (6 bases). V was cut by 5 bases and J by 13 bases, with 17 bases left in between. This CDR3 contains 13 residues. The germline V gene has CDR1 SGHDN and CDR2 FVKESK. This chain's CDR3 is CASSEVQGRGLFF. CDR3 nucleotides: TGTGCCAGCAGCGAAGTACAGGGTCGAGGACTGTTTTTT.

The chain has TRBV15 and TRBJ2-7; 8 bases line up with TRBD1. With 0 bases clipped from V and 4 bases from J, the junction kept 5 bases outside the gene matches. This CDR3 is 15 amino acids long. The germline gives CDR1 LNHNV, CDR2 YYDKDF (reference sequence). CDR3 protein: CATSRDFGQGYEQYF. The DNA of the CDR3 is TGTGCCACCAGCAGAGACTTTGGACAGGGTTACGAGCAGTACTTC. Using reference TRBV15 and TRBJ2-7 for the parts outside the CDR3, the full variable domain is DAMVIQNPRYQVTQFGKPVTLSCSQTLNHNVMYWYQQKSSQAPKLLFHYYDKDFNNEADTPDNFQSRRPNTSFCFLDIRSPGLGDTAMYLCATSRDFGQGYEQYFGPGTRLTVT.

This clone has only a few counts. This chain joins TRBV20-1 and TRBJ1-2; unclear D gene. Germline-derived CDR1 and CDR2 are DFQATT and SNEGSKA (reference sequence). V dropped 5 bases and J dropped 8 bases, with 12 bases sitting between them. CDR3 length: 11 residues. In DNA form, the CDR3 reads TGCAGTGCTCCTGGGGTGTGGGGCTACACCTTC. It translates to CSAPGVWGYTF.

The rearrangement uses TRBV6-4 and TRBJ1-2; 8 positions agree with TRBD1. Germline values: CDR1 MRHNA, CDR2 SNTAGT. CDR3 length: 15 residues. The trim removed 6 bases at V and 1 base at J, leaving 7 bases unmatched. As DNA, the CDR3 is TGTGCCAGCAGGGGACAGGATATCAATAACTATGGCTACACCTTC. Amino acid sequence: CASRGQDINNYGYTF.

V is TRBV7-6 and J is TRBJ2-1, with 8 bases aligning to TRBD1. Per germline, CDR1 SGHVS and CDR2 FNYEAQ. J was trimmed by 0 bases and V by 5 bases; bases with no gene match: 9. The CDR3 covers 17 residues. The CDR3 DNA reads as TGTGCCAGCAGCCCTAGACAGGGGCTAAGCTCCTACAATGAGCAGTTCTTC. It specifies CASSPRQGLSSYNEQFF.

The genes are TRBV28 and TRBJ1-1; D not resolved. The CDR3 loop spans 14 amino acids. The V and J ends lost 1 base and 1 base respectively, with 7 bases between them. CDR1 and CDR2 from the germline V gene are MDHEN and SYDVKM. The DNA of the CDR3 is TGTGCCAGCAGTTTATATGAGGGGAACACTGAAGCTTTCTTT. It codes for CASSLYEGNTEAFF.

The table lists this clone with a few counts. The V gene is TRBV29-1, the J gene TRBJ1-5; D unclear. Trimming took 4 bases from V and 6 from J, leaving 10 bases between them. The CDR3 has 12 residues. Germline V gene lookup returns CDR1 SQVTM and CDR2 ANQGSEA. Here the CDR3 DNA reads TGCAGCGTTGGCAGTTTGGGTCAGCCCCAGCATTTT. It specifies CSVGSLGQPQHF.

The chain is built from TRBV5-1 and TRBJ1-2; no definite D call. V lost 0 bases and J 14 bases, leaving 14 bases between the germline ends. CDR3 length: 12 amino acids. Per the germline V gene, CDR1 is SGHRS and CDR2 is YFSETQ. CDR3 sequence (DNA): TGCGCCAGCAGCTTGGACGGCACGGGCAGAACCTTC. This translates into CASSLDGTGRTF. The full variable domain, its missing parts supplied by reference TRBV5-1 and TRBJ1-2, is KAGVTQTPRYLIKTRGQQVTLSCSPISGHRSVSWYQQTPGQGLQFLFEYFSETQRNKGNFPGRFSGRQFSNSRSEMNVSTLELGDSALYLCASSLDGTGRTFGSGTRLTVV.

The CDR3 loop reads CASSPLGTSGIAGELFF. CDR3 DNA sequence: TGTGCCAGCAGTCCCCTAGGGACTAGCGGGATCGCCGGGGAGCTGTTTTTT. This chain joins TRBV28 and TRBJ2-2, with 13 bases lining up with TRBD2. The germline gives CDR1 MDHEN, CDR2 SYDVKM. The CDR3 runs to 17 residues. The trim removed 5 bases at V and 6 bases at J, leaving 9 bases unmatched.

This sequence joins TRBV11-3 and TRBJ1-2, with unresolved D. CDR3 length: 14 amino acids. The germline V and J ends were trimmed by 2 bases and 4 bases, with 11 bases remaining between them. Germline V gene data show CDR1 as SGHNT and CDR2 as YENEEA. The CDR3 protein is CASSLRSPSYGYTF. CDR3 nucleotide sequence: TGTGCCAGCAGCTTACGGTCCCCCTCCTATGGCTACACCTTC.

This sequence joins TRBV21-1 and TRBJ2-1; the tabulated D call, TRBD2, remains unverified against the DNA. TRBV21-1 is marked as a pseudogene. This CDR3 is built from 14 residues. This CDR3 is CASRAGVGPDEQFF. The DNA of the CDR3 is TGTGCCAGCAGAGCGGGAGTGGGGCCCGATGAGCAGTTCTTC.

DNA for the CDR3: TGTGCCAGTAGAGGCCACCGGGACAGAAATGAAAAACTGTTTTTT. Its translation: CASRGHRDRNEKLFF. V gene TRBV19 combines with J gene TRBJ1-4; 7 nucleotides align to TRBD1. CDR3 length: 15 residues. Germline V gene data show CDR1 as LNHDA and CDR2 as SQIVND (reference sequence). The junction had 9 bases not matched to a gene; V was cut back by 6 bases and J by 5 bases.

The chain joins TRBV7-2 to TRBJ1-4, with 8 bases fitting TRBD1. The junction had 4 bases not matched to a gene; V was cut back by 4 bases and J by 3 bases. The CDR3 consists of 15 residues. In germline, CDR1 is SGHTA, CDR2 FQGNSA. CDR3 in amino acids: CASSSQGAPNEKLFF. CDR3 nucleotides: TGTGCCAGCAGCTCTCAGGGGGCCCCTAATGAAAAACTGTTTTTT. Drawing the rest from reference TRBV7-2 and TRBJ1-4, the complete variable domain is GAGVSQSPSNKVTEKGKDVELRCDPISGHTALYWYRQSLGQGLEFLIYFQGNSAPDKSGLPSDRFSAERTGGSVSTLTIQRTQQEDSAVYLCASSSQGAPNEKLFFGSGTQLSVL.

CDR3 bases: TGTGCCAGCAGTTATACAGTGAACACTGAAGCTTTCTTT. Encoded protein: CASSYTVNTEAFF. This chain connects TRBV6-5 to TRBJ1-1; D is undetermined. The CDR3 totals 13 residues. Looked up from germline, CDR1 is MNHEY and CDR2 is SVGAGI. Trimming left V 3 bases short and J 0 bases short, with 5 bases between.

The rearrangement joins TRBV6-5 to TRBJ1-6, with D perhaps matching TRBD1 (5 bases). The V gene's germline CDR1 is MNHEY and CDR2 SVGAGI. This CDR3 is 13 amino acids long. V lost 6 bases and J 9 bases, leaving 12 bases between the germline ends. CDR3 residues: CASSRPTGSPLHF. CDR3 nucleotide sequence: TGTGCCAGCAGCCGACCAACAGGTTCACCCCTCCACTTT.

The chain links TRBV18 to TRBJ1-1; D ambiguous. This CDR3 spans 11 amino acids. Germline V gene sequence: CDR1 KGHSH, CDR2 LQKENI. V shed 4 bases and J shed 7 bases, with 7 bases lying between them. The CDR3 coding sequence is TGTGCCAGCTCACGCACAGATGAAGCTTTCTTT. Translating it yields CASSRTDEAFF.